This TCR beta chain was obtained from a study of T cell responses to AZD1222 COVID-19 vaccine. Germline V gene lookup returns CDR1 SGHTA and CDR2 FQGNSA. This CDR3 region has 16 residues. V was pared by 5 bases and J by 0 bases, with 9 bases of the junction left unmatched. Some clones are missing from TCRdb's copy, which holds only in-frame ones; the method was immunoSEQ multiplex PCR. The sample lists some 150,000 clones; 92% were seen once. V usage is TRBV7-2 and J usage is TRBJ1-2, with 7 bases matching TRBD1. This clonotype was sampled from an adult in good health. Sequencing was performed on peripheral blood, taken on day 0 of AZD1222 vaccination. The CDR3, as DNA: TGTGCCAGCAGCCGTCAATTTGGGACAGCTAACTATGGCTACACCTTC. This translates into CASSRQFGTANYGYTF.